This T cell receptor beta chain was sequenced in a study of blood T cell repertoires in COVID-19. Per the study methods: The assay estimated nucleated cells by amplifying reference gene primers. Profiled with immunoSEQ multiplex PCR; TCRdb holds only in-frame clones, not every one. D and trimming come from the DNA, and the V and J calls and clone size come from that table. The sample shows around 130,000 clones, roughly 86% of them seen only once. Germline CDR1 is MGHRA and CDR2 is YSYEKL. The ends lost 0 bases at V and 6 bases at J; junction bases unmatched: 7. The CDR3 sequence is 17 residues long. The source is a human donor in a cohort sampled during active COVID-19. The sequenced sample was peripheral blood. The rearrangement uses TRBV4-1 and TRBJ2-3; 12 nucleotides agree with TRBD2. CDR3 coding DNA: TGCGCCAGCAGCCAAGATTTCCTAGCGGGGGGGAGGGATACGCAGTATTTT. Amino acids: CASSQDFLAGGRDTQYF.